This TCR beta chain was sequenced in a study of blood T cell repertoires in COVID-19. About the study: Recovery meant two consecutive negative NP/OP PCR tests, professional clearance, or resolved symptoms. The United States, Italy and Spain provided the acute and convalescent COVID-19 samples.

CDR3 length: 19 amino acids. CDR1 is SNHLY, CDR2 FYNNEI, per germline. V gave up 3 bases and J gave up 0 bases; unmatched junction bases: 12. Generated by immunoSEQ multiplex PCR, the TCRdb table keeps only in-frame clones and is missing some. The sample shows approximately 200,000 clones, around 86% of them seen only once. The receptor was isolated from a man aged 30-40 years in a cohort exposed to, infected with or recovered from COVID-19 (not recorded which). The chain is built from TRBV2 and TRBJ2-4; TRBD2 aligns across 9 bases. Sequenced: PBMCs or T cells enriched from blood (not recorded which). The CDR3 coding sequence is TGTGCCAGCAGTGAGCAGGGGCTAGCGGGGAACCTAGCCAAAAACATTCAGTACTTC. Its translation: CASSEQGLAGNLAKNIQYF.